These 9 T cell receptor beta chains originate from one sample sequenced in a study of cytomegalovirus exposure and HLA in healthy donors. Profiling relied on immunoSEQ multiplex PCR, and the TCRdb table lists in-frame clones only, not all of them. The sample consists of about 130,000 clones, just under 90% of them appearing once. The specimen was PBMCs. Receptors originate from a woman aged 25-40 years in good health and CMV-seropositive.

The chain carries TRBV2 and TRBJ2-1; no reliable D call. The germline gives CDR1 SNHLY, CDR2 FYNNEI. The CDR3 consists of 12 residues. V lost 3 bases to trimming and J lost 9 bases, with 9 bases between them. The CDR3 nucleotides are TGTGCCAGCAGTGAGGCATCAAGTGAGCAGTTCTTC. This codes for CASSEASSEQFF.

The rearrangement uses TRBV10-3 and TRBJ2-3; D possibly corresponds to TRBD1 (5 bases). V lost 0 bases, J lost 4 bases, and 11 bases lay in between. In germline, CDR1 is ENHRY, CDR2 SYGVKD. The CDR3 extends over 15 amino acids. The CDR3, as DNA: TGTGCCATCAGTGAGTCGAGCAGGGCTGCAGATACGCAGTATTTT. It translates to CAISESSRAADTQYF.

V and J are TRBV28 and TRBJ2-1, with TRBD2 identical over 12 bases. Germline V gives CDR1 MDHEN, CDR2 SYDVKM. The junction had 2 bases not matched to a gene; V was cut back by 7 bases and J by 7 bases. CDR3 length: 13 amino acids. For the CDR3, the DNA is TGTGCCAGCACCCTAGCGGGGGGGAATGAGCAGTTCTTC. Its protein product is CASTLAGGNEQFF.

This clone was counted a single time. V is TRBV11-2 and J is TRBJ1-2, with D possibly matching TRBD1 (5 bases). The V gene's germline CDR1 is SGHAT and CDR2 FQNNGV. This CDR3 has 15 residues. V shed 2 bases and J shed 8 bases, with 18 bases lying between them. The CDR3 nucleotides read TGTGCCAGCAGCTTATTTAGCCAGGGAATAGGGGGCTACACCTTC. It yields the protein CASSLFSQGIGGYTF.

The CDR3 loop reads CASGQGDRTGELFF. The CDR3 DNA sequence: TGCGCCAGCGGACAGGGGGACCGGACCGGGGAGCTGTTTTTT. This chain uses TRBV4-1 with TRBJ2-2, with 10 positions matching TRBD1. The CDR3 runs to 14 residues. Germline-derived CDR1 and CDR2 are MGHRA and YSYEKL. The V gene end was trimmed by 8 bases and the J gene end by 5 bases; junction bases not matched to a gene: 5.

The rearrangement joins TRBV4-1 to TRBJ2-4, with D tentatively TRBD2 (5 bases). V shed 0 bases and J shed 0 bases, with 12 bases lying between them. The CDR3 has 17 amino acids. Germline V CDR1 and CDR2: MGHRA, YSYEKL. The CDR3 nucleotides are TGCGCCAGCAGCCAAGAGGGGAGTCTAATAGCCAAAAACATTCAGTACTTC. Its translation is CASSQEGSLIAKNIQYF.

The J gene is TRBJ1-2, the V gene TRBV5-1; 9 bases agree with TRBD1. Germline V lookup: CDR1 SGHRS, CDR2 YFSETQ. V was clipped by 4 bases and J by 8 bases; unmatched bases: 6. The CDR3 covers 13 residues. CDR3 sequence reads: CASSITGGEGYTF. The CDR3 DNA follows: TGCGCCAGCAGCATCACAGGGGGCGAAGGCTACACCTTC.

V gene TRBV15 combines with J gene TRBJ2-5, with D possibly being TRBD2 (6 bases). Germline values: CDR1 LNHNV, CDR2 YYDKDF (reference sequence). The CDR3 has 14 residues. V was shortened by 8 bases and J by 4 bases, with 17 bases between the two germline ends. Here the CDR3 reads CATDQGGGGETQYF. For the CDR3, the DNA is TGTGCCACCGATCAAGGTGGGGGAGGAGAGACCCAGTACTTC.

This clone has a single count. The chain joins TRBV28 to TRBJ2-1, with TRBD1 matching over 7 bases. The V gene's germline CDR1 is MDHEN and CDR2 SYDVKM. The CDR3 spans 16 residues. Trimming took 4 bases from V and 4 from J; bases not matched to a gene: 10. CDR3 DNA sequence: TGTGCCAGCAGTTACCCACCGGGACAGATATACAATGAGCAGTTCTTC. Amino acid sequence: CASSYPPGQIYNEQFF.